The 8 T cell receptor beta chains below all came from one sample that was sequenced in a study. TCRdb re-analysed the RT-PCR reads in MiXCR, keeping a single row per CDR3 protein. The sample carries hundreds of thousands of distinct CDR3 sequences, 14% recorded once. The material sequenced was memory CD4+ T cells from blood. The source is a female donor in good health, serving as a healthy control.

This clonotype was seen a few times. The V gene is TRBV5-1, the J gene TRBJ1-2; 8 bases are a match to TRBD1. Germline V gives CDR1 SGHRS, CDR2 YFSETQ. This CDR3 contains 14 residues. The V and J ends lost 2 bases and 4 bases, in that order; junction bases with no gene match: 4. The CDR3 sequence: CASSLTGTGYGYTF. CDR3 sequence (DNA): TGCGCCAGCAGCTTAACGGGGACAGGCTATGGCTACACCTTC.

This sequence joins TRBV7-2 and TRBJ2-1, with TRBD2 matching 11 bases. There are 15 residues in the CDR3. Germline values: CDR1 SGHTA, CDR2 FQGNSA. V lost 0 bases to trimming and J lost 8 bases; unmatched junction nucleotides: 3. The CDR3 protein is CASSLAGTSGYEQFF. The CDR3 bases are TGTGCCAGCAGCTTAGCCGGGACTAGCGGCTATGAGCAGTTCTTC. Filled out from reference TRBV7-2 and TRBJ2-1, the complete variable domain reads GAGVSQSPSNKVTEKGKDVELRCDPISGHTALYWYRQSLGQGLEFLIYFQGNSAPDKSGLPSDRFSAERTGGSVSTLTIQRTQQEDSAVYLCASSLAGTSGYEQFFGPGTRLTVL.

This clonotype occurred many times. V gene TRBV10-3 combines with J gene TRBJ2-3, with D possibly being TRBD2 (5 bases). The CDR3 totals 14 residues. Trimming took 7 bases from V and 0 from J, leaving 11 bases between them. CDR1 is ENHRY, CDR2 SYGVKD, per germline. The chain's CDR3 is CAITLGGSTDTQYF. DNA for the CDR3: TGTGCCATCACTCTGGGCGGGAGCACAGATACGCAGTATTTT.

Many counts were recorded for this clonotype. The V gene is TRBV6-5, the J gene TRBJ1-1; D unresolved. The CDR3 spans 14 residues. Germline-derived CDR1 and CDR2 are MNHEY and SVGAGI. Trimming stripped 5 bases from V and 1 base from J, with 11 bases between. DNA for the CDR3: TGTGCCAGCAGTCTGAACGGAGGGAACACTGAAGCTTTCTTT. It encodes CASSLNGGNTEAFF.

This clonotype was counted between two and nine times. The chain joins TRBV14 to TRBJ2-3, with 9 nucleotides matching TRBD2. The CDR3 has 16 amino acids. Germline lookup yields CDR1 SGHDN and CDR2 FVKESK. V lost 1 base, J lost 2 bases, and 4 bases stayed unmatched. The CDR3 DNA reads TGTGCCAGCAGCCAAGGTAGCGGGAGCATCACAGATACGCAGTATTTT. Protein product: CASSQGSGSITDTQYF.

The chain uses TRBV2 and TRBJ2-3, with D possibly TRBD2 on 6 matching bases. This CDR3 has 14 residues. Trimming took off 0 bases at V and 9 bases at J, with 13 bases between the two ends. The V gene's germline CDR1 is SNHLY and CDR2 FYNNEI. The CDR3 loop is CASSEASGEGTQYF. For the CDR3, the DNA is TGTGCCAGCAGTGAAGCTAGCGGTGAGGGGACGCAGTATTTT.

V and J are TRBV11-2 and TRBJ1-4, with a tentative D call TRBD1 (5 bases). V was cut by 6 bases and J by 1 base, with 9 bases left in between. The CDR3 runs to 14 residues. Germline V CDR1 and CDR2: SGHAT, FQNNGV. CDR3 in amino acids: CASRVGVTNEKLFF. The CDR3 nucleotides read TGTGCCAGCAGGGTGGGGGTAACTAATGAAAAACTGTTTTTT. The variable domain in full, completed from reference TRBV11-2 and TRBJ1-4, reads EAGVAQSPRYKIIEKRQSVAFWCNPISGHATLYWYQQILGQGPKLLIQFQNNGVVDDSQLPKDRFSAERLKGVDSTLKIQPAKLEDSAVYLCASRVGVTNEKLFFGSGTQLSVL.

The rearrangement joins TRBV7-9 to TRBJ2-1, with D hard to call. This CDR3 has 12 amino acids. V gave up 5 bases and J gave up 9 bases, with 11 bases separating them. Germline loops: CDR1 SEHNR, CDR2 FQNEAQ (reference sequence). DNA for the CDR3: TGTGCCAGCAGCCATGAACCGGGTGAGCAGTTCTTC. It is translated as CASSHEPGEQFF.